The 25 T cell receptor beta chains reported below all come from one sample, sequenced in a study of early T cells in non-severe SARS-CoV-2 infection. From the 5' RACE reads, TCRdb called clonotypes with MiXCR, one entry per CDR3 protein. The profile shows some 59,000 distinct CDR3 sequences, approximately 9.9% of them singletons. Specimen: whole blood. Every receptor here comes from an adult who was a healthcare worker with PCR-confirmed SARS-CoV-2 infection or an uninfected control (not recorded which).

This clonotype was observed a few times. The rearrangement uses TRBV19 and TRBJ2-2, with D perhaps given as TRBD1 or TRBD2 (5 bases each). Germline CDR1 reads LNHDA; CDR2 reads SQIVND (reference sequence). This CDR3 is built from 14 residues. The V end lost 8 bases, the J end lost 2 bases, and 12 bases lay between the germline ends. CDR3: CASVRGQNTGELFF. As DNA, the CDR3 is TGTGCCAGTGTACGGGGCCAAAACACCGGGGAGCTGTTTTTT. The whole variable domain, filled in from reference TRBV19 and TRBJ2-2, reads DGGITQSPKYLFRKEGQNVTLSCEQNLNHDAMYWYRQDPGQGLRLIYYSQIVNDFQKGDIAEGYSVSREKKESFPLTVTSAQKNPTAFYLCASVRGQNTGELFFGEGSRLTVL.

This clonotype was seen ten or more times. This chain uses TRBV27 with TRBJ1-2; D is unclear. V lost 6 bases to trimming and J lost 4 bases, with 24 bases between them. CDR1 is MNHEY, CDR2 SMNVEV, per germline (reference sequence). The CDR3 totals 17 residues. This CDR3 is CASSPDGLPALGYGYTF. CDR3 nucleotides: TGTGCCAGCAGCCCGGACGGTCTCCCCGCTCTTGGCTATGGCTACACCTTC.

This clonotype appeared many times. The chain recombines TRBV10-3 with TRBJ2-7; no definite D call. Looked up from germline, CDR1 is ENHRY and CDR2 is SYGVKD. Trimming pared 3 bases from V and 0 bases from J, leaving 6 bases between. The CDR3 is 13 residues long. The CDR3 protein is CAISDGSSYEQYF. For the CDR3, the DNA is TGTGCCATCAGTGACGGTAGCTCCTACGAGCAGTACTTC.

This clonotype was seen a few times. The V gene is TRBV7-2, the J gene TRBJ2-7; TRBD2 might be the D (6 bases). The CDR3 is 13 residues long. Germline loops: CDR1 SGHTA, CDR2 FQGNSA. V gave up 3 bases and J gave up 4 bases, with 10 bases separating them. The CDR3 reads CASSLQTRYEQYF. The CDR3 DNA follows: TGTGCCAGCAGCTTGCAGACTAGGTACGAGCAGTACTTC.

The chain uses TRBV20-1 and TRBJ2-1; weak D call: TRBD2 (6 bases). V was shortened by 6 bases and J by 9 bases, with 15 bases between the two germline ends. Germline lookup yields CDR1 DFQATT and CDR2 SNEGSKA (reference sequence). The CDR3 consists of 12 residues. This CDR3 reads CSAWAAGSEQFF. As DNA, the CDR3 is TGCAGTGCCTGGGCCGCGGGGAGTGAGCAGTTCTTC.

This clonotype was seen a few times. V is TRBV3-1 and J is TRBJ1-6; possibly TRBD1 for D (6 bases). V dropped 5 bases and J dropped 10 bases, with 15 bases sitting between them. The CDR3 length is 14 residues. Per the germline V gene, CDR1 is LGHDT and CDR2 is YNNKEL (reference sequence). The CDR3 DNA reads TGTGCCAGCAGCTTTCGGACAGAGCAATCACCCCTCCACTTT. Translation: CASSFRTEQSPLHF.

The J gene is TRBJ1-5, the V gene TRBV18, with D unresolved. Germline-derived CDR1 and CDR2 are KGHSH and LQKENI. This CDR3 region has 14 residues. Trimming shortened V by 3 bases and J by 0 bases, and 6 bases separated the two germline ends. In nucleotides, the CDR3 is TGTGCCAGCTCACCCGGGTATAGCAATCAGCCCCAGCATTTT. Residues: CASSPGYSNQPQHF.

V is TRBV5-1 and J is TRBJ2-7; TRBD2 might be the D (6 bases). The CDR3 runs 15 residues. The germline gives CDR1 SGHRS, CDR2 YFSETQ. Between the trimmed V and J ends, which lost 0 bases and 3 bases, there was a span of 13 bases. The DNA for the CDR3 is TGCGCCAGCAGCTTGGCCGGAGGGTTGCACTACGAGCAGTACTTC. This translates into CASSLAGGLHYEQYF.

The rearrangement uses TRBV4-1 and TRBJ2-5; D is possibly TRBD1 (5 bases). The CDR3 sequence is 15 residues long. V lost 1 base to trimming and J lost 5 bases, with 14 bases between them. Germline assignment: CDR1 MGHRA and CDR2 YSYEKL. Here the CDR3 DNA reads TGCGCCAGCAGCCAAGTCCCAGGGCGGTTGGAGACCCAGTACTTC. It translates to CASSQVPGRLETQYF.

This clonotype showed up many times. V gene TRBV7-9 combines with J gene TRBJ2-1, with TRBD1 matching 8 bases. The V gene's germline CDR1 is SEHNR and CDR2 FQNEAQ (reference sequence). This CDR3 has 17 residues. After removal of 4 bases from V and 7 bases from J, the junction contained 15 bases not matched to a gene. The CDR3 spells CASSSLVTGGEVNEQFF. CDR3 coding DNA: TGTGCCAGCAGCTCCTTAGTCACAGGGGGAGAGGTGAATGAGCAGTTCTTC.

This chain uses TRBV30 with TRBJ2-7; the D gene is possibly TRBD2 (6 bases). The CDR3 consists of 13 residues. CDR1 is GTSNPN and CDR2 is SVGIG in the germline V gene (reference sequence). Trimming shortened V by 2 bases and J by 2 bases, and 10 bases separated the two germline ends. The CDR3 loop is CAWSFGGPYEQYF. Written as DNA, the CDR3 is TGTGCCTGGAGTTTCGGGGGACCCTACGAGCAGTACTTC.

The chain uses TRBV7-9 and TRBJ2-3; 7 bases map to TRBD2. This CDR3 is built from 14 residues. J gave up 4 bases and V 2 bases, and 3 bases lay outside the gene matches. Germline CDR1 reads SEHNR; CDR2 reads FQNEAQ (reference sequence). The CDR3 loop is CASSLRGEADTQYF. In DNA form, the CDR3 reads TGTGCCAGCAGCTTACGGGGGGAGGCAGATACGCAGTATTTT. The entire variable domain, with the rest obtained from reference TRBV7-9 and TRBJ2-3, is as follows: DTGVSQNPRHKITKRGQNVTFRCDPISEHNRLYWYRQTLGQGPEFLTYFQNEAQLEKSRLLSDRFSAERPKGSFSTLEIQRTEQGDSAMYLCASSLRGEADTQYFGPGTRLTVL.

This clonotype was found a few times. This chain joins TRBV2 and TRBJ2-3, with D unclear. CDR3 length equals 14 residues. V shed 4 bases and J shed 0 bases, with 8 bases lying between them. Germline V lookup: CDR1 SNHLY, CDR2 FYNNEI. CDR3 coding DNA: TGTGCCAGCAGTGCAGTATTAAGCACAGATACGCAGTATTTT. Its protein product is CASSAVLSTDTQYF.

V gene TRBV30 combines with J gene TRBJ2-1; D call uncertain. The length of the CDR3 is 11 residues. Germline V gives CDR1 GTSNPN, CDR2 SVGIG (reference sequence). The CDR3 spells CAQSFDNEQFF. As DNA, the CDR3 is TGTGCTCAGAGCTTTGACAATGAGCAGTTCTTC. The variable domain in full, completed from reference TRBV30 and TRBJ2-1, reads SQTIHQWPATLVQPVGSPLSLECTVEGTSNPNLYWYRQAAGRGLQLLFYSVGIGQISSEVPQNLSASRPQDRQFILSSKKLLLSDSGFYLCAQSFDNEQFFGPGTRLTVL.

This rearrangement joins TRBV7-2 to TRBJ1-1; D unclear. The germline gives CDR1 SGHTA, CDR2 FQGNSA. The CDR3 contains 14 residues. Trimming stripped 4 bases from V and 8 bases from J, with 17 bases between. The CDR3 DNA sequence: TGTGCCAGCAGCTCCAAACCCCCTAACCCCGAAGCTTTCTTT. Protein: CASSSKPPNPEAFF. Full variable domain (rest looked up from reference TRBV7-2 and TRBJ1-1): GAGVSQSPSNKVTEKGKDVELRCDPISGHTALYWYRQSLGQGLEFLIYFQGNSAPDKSGLPSDRFSAERTGGSVSTLTIQRTQQEDSAVYLCASSSKPPNPEAFFGQGTRLTVV.

The rearrangement uses TRBV7-9 and TRBJ1-2; D remains ambiguous. The CDR3 length is 13 residues. Per germline, CDR1 SEHNR and CDR2 FQNEAQ (reference sequence). V dropped 5 bases and J dropped 8 bases, with 15 bases sitting between them. CDR3 protein: CASSPGAGRGYTF. The CDR3 nucleotides are TGTGCCAGCAGCCCGGGCGCCGGGAGAGGCTACACCTTC.

This clonotype has just one count. The chain employs TRBV5-1 and TRBJ2-3; TRBD1 matches 7 bases. Per germline, CDR1 SGHRS and CDR2 YFSETQ. CDR3 length: 13 residues. V shed 5 bases, J shed 6 bases, and the junction held 6 bases outside the gene matches. The CDR3 spells CASSSTGLDTQYF. DNA for the CDR3: TGCGCCAGCAGTTCGACAGGGTTGGATACGCAGTATTTT. The whole variable domain, filled in from reference TRBV5-1 and TRBJ2-3, reads KAGVTQTPRYLIKTRGQQVTLSCSPISGHRSVSWYQQTPGQGLQFLFEYFSETQRNKGNFPGRFSGRQFSNSRSEMNVSTLELGDSALYLCASSSTGLDTQYFGPGTRLTVL.

This clonotype was seen a few times. The chain recombines TRBV12-3 or TRBV12-4 with TRBJ2-1, with D perhaps TRBD2 (6 bases). The ends were cut back, 5 bases at V and 8 bases at J, with 34 bases in the middle. This CDR3 has 20 residues. The CDR3 loop reads CASSLGPGGGTATLTYEQFF. CDR3 DNA sequence: TGTGCCAGCAGTCTTGGCCCTGGAGGCGGGACTGCAACCCTGACGTATGAGCAGTTCTTC.

This clonotype was recorded at least ten times. V gene TRBV7-7 combines with J gene TRBJ2-6, with D perhaps being TRBD1 or TRBD2 (5 bases each). Trimming left V 1 base short and J 4 bases short, with 8 bases between. Germline CDR1 reads SSHAT; CDR2 reads FNYEAQ (reference sequence). The CDR3 loop spans 15 amino acids. The CDR3 DNA reads as TGTGCCAGCAGCTTAGATGGGACCGGGGCCAACGTCCTGACTTTC. Its translation is CASSLDGTGANVLTF.

CDR3 loop: CASSFGDRLNTGELFF. The CDR3 region has the DNA TGTGCCAGCAGTTTTGGGGACAGACTCAACACCGGGGAGCTGTTTTTT. The genes are TRBV27 and TRBJ2-2; 7 bases fit TRBD1. This CDR3 region has 16 residues. J gave up 2 bases and V 3 bases, and 6 bases lay outside the gene matches. Germline V CDR1 and CDR2: MNHEY, SMNVEV (reference sequence).

The genes are TRBV18 and TRBJ2-2, with a tentative D call TRBD1 (6 bases). This CDR3 has 14 amino acids. V gave up 2 bases and J gave up 6 bases, with 10 bases separating them. Germline V CDR1 and CDR2: KGHSH, LQKENI. As DNA, the CDR3 is TGTGCCAGCTCACCATACAGGGATCCCGGGGAGCTGTTTTTT. It encodes CASSPYRDPGELFF.

The V call is TRBV20-1, the J call TRBJ1-1; 10 bases line up with TRBD1. There are 17 residues in the CDR3. Germline V gene lookup returns CDR1 DFQATT and CDR2 SNEGSKA (reference sequence). Trimming removed 3 bases from V and 4 bases from J; junction bases left unmatched: 14. The CDR3 coding sequence is TGCAGTGCTAGTCGTCCCGGGACAGGGGCTTCAGGCACTGAAGCTTTCTTT. It translates to CSASRPGTGASGTEAFF.

In this sample, this clonotype turned up many times. The chain joins TRBV12-3 or TRBV12-4 to TRBJ2-3; the D gene is possibly TRBD1 (5 bases). The CDR3 has 15 residues. The V and J ends lost 8 bases and 2 bases respectively, with 17 bases between them. The CDR3 region is CASVPYVGLTDTQYF. In DNA, the CDR3 is TGTGCCAGCGTGCCTTATGTGGGGCTCACAGATACGCAGTATTTT.

This clonotype came up a few times. The rearrangement uses TRBV20-1 and TRBJ1-2; tentatively, D is TRBD1 (5 bases). CDR3 length equals 12 residues. The V and J ends lost 6 bases and 3 bases respectively, with 11 bases between them. Germline V gives CDR1 DFQATT, CDR2 SNEGSKA (reference sequence). The CDR3 sequence is CSADEGDYGYTF. As DNA, the CDR3 is TGCAGTGCGGATGAAGGGGACTATGGCTACACCTTC.

This clonotype was seen only a few times. The chain couples TRBV3-1 to TRBJ2-7; TRBD1 agrees at 12 bases. Looked up from germline, CDR1 is LGHDT and CDR2 is YNNKEL (reference sequence). J gave up 6 bases and V 4 bases, and 10 bases lay outside the gene matches. This CDR3 is 16 amino acids long. In DNA form, the CDR3 reads TGTGCCAGCAGCCCTATATCGGGACAGGGGGCCCCCGAGCAGTACTTC. Translating it yields CASSPISGQGAPEQYF.